This T cell receptor (beta chain) was recorded in a study of blood T cell repertoires in COVID-19. Study context: The United States, Italy and Spain were the sources of the acute and convalescent COVID-19 samples. From T cells, B-cell-depleted T cells, or PBMCs came the material, which was cDNA or gDNA.

The germline V gene encodes CDR1 SEHNR and CDR2 FQNEAQ (reference sequence). This CDR3 has 18 amino acids. The V segment lost 4 bases and the J segment 7 bases; nucleotides outside the gene matches: 11. In the source study's methods: Nucleated cell number was recorded as an estimate derived from reference gene primer amplification. Clones were read by immunoSEQ multiplex PCR, and TCRdb kept only the in-frame ones, dropping some. That table is the source of V, J and clone size, and D and trimming were worked out from the DNA. Of over 110,000 clones in the sample, 65% to 85% were seen once. The sample comprised peripheral blood. This TCR was sampled from a woman between 55 and 75 years old with acute or convalescent COVID-19. The genes are TRBV7-9 and TRBJ2-1; the match to TRBD2 covers 15 bases. In nucleotides, the CDR3 is TGTGCCAGCAGCTCCCCAAACCCCGGGACTAGCGGGAGGAATGAGCAGTTCTTC. Protein: CASSSPNPGTSGRNEQFF.